This passage covers 12 T cell receptor beta chains from one sample sequenced in a study of radiation and T cells in renal cell carcinoma (dated by TCRdb to 2018 to 2020). What the time point label conveys for this sample: blood 2 weeks post-SBRT. Interpreted using the paper, the treatment or condition label stands for: 15 Gy SBRT to primary tumor, nephrectomy 4 weeks later. The library was produced with the immunoSEQ multiplex PCR assay. TCRdb obtained this table from immuneACCESS and retained in-frame rearrangements with V and J assigned. These tables miss some clones; where compared with another copy, unresolved V genes account for less than half of the shortfall, and the remainder is unexplained. The sample table holds 70,000 to 80,000 clones, of which about 86% were seen once. The ten largest clones capture under 25% of the sample. Specimen: blood, collected from a patient whose treatment included radiotherapy and nephrectomy. These receptors all come from a woman aged 45-65 years with renal cell carcinoma.

The chain carries TRBV5-4 and TRBJ2-1; the match to TRBD1 covers 9 bases. The CDR3 sequence is 15 residues long. Trimming removed 2 bases from V and 7 bases from J; junction bases left unmatched: 7. CDR1 and CDR2 (germline): SGHNT, YYREEE (reference sequence). This chain's CDR3 is CASSLQGARSNEQFF. CDR3 bases: TGTGCCAGCAGCTTACAGGGGGCGCGGTCTAATGAGCAGTTCTTC. The complete variable domain, with remaining parts taken from reference TRBV5-4 and TRBJ2-1, reads ETGVTQSPTHLIKTRGQQVTLRCSSQSGHNTVSWYQQALGQGPQFIFQYYREEENGRGNFPPRFSGLQFPNYSSELNVNALELDDSALYLCASSLQGARSNEQFFGPGTRLTVL.

This clone was seen once. The chain links TRBV4-1 to TRBJ1-1; D is possibly TRBD1 (5 bases). From germline, CDR1 is MGHRA and CDR2 YSYEKL. The length of the CDR3 is 15 residues. The V gene lost 2 bases and the J gene lost 4 bases, with 14 bases spanning the gap. The CDR3: CASSQKREGFTEAFF. The CDR3 DNA reads as TGCGCCAGCAGCCAAAAAAGAGAGGGGTTCACTGAAGCTTTCTTT.

The chain recombines TRBV4-3 with TRBJ2-7; D might be TRBD1 (5 bases). The V end was cut by 3 bases, the J end by 1 base, with 13 bases between. The CDR3 has 15 residues. Germline CDR1 and CDR2: LGHNA and YSLEER. CDR3 sequence reads: CASSQVLGRSYEQYF. The DNA for the CDR3 is TGCGCCAGCAGCCAGGTTTTGGGGCGGTCCTACGAGCAGTACTTC.

V gene TRBV6-1 combines with J gene TRBJ2-7, with no clear D. Germline CDR1 reads MNHNS; CDR2 reads SASEGT. V was clipped by 2 bases and J by 5 bases, with 7 bases between them. This CDR3 region has 12 residues. This chain's CDR3 is CASSEWSDEQYF. The DNA of the CDR3 is TGTGCCAGCAGTGAATGGTCAGACGAGCAGTACTTC.

The chain carries TRBV7-2 and TRBJ1-4; 8 positions agree with TRBD1. Germline V gives CDR1 SGHTA, CDR2 FQGNSA. The CDR3 runs to 16 residues. V dropped 6 bases and J dropped 7; count of bases not matched to a gene: 13. CDR3 region: CASRLRPTGVSEKLFF. The CDR3 DNA sequence: TGTGCCAGCAGACTGCGTCCGACAGGGGTTTCTGAAAAACTGTTTTTT.

J is TRBJ1-1 and V is TRBV4-1; D is perhaps TRBD1 (6 bases). Germline lookup yields CDR1 MGHRA and CDR2 YSYEKL. Between the trimmed V and J ends, which lost 1 base and 0 bases, there was a span of 6 bases. The CDR3 covers 14 residues. The CDR3 coding sequence is TGCGCCAGCAGCCAAGGGGACATGAACACTGAAGCTTTCTTT. This sequence encodes CASSQGDMNTEAFF.

The rearrangement joins TRBV12-5 to TRBJ1-1; the D is unclear. The V gene lost 1 base and the J gene lost 8 bases, with 8 bases spanning the gap. The CDR3 consists of 12 residues. Germline V gene data show CDR1 as LGHNT and CDR2 as FRNRAP. Here the CDR3 DNA reads TGTGCTAGTGGTTTGGGCGGCTCGGAAGCTTTCTTT. This encodes CASGLGGSEAFF.

The V gene is TRBV9, the J gene TRBJ2-1; D uncertain. Germline V CDR1 and CDR2: SGDLS, YYNGEE. The CDR3 length is 14 residues. The V gene lost 1 base and the J gene lost 3 bases, with 8 bases spanning the gap. The CDR3 coding sequence is TGTGCCAGCAGCGTAACGAACAGCTACAATGAGCAGTTCTTC. Encoded protein: CASSVTNSYNEQFF.

As concerns this clone: One end of the junction does not line up with germline, which may come from a read error. J is TRBJ2-7 and V is TRBV2; a possible D gene is TRBD2 (7 bases). Germline V gene data show CDR1 as SNHLY and CDR2 as FYNNEI. The CDR3 length is 13 residues. The CDR3 region has the DNA TGTGCCACCAGTTGGGGGGGCAGTTACGAGCAGTACTTC. It specifies CATSWGGSYEQYF.

The chain employs TRBV4-1 and TRBJ1-2, with D perhaps matching TRBD1 (5 bases). The germline gives CDR1 MGHRA, CDR2 YSYEKL. The CDR3 contains 15 residues. V was cut by 0 bases and J by 8 bases, with 16 bases left in between. CDR3 sequence (DNA): TGCGCCAGCAGCCAAGATGAAAGGGCAGGGCGAGGCTACACCTTC. Its protein product is CASSQDERAGRGYTF.

This sequence joins TRBV21-1 and TRBJ1-1. TRBV21-1 is a pseudogene segment. The CDR3 has 13 residues. DNA of the CDR3: TGTGCCAGCATTCCAGGACCGAACACTGAAGCTTTCTTT. This sequence encodes CASIPGPNTEAFF.

This clone was detected only once. V gene TRBV7-8 combines with J gene TRBJ2-7; 7 bases fit TRBD1. From germline, CDR1 is SGHVS and CDR2 FQNEAQ. V lost 5 bases, J lost 7 bases, and 11 bases stayed unmatched. The CDR3 consists of 14 residues. The CDR3 DNA sequence: TGTGCCAGCAGCCTAAGCGGACAGGTCAGTGAGCAGTACTTC. Translating gives CASSLSGQVSEQYF.